The clone carrying this TCR beta chain was counted between two and nine times. Its antigen is currently unknown. The sample originates from a study of identical twins. Study-wide points: Less excess twin sharing appeared in beta out-of-frame sequences.

TCRdb itself ran the 5' RACE reads through MiXCR, one entry per CDR3 protein. The sample contains under 250,000 distinct CDR3 sequences, roughly 7.5% of which appear only once. This sample was also put to use in a study of yellow fever vaccine responses in identical twins.

The clonotype comes from a woman between 18 and 30 years old in good health. Sequenced material: CD8+ T cells sorted from blood.

The CDR3 sequence: CASSIRLAKDNEQFF. The CDR3 DNA sequence: TGTGCCAGCAGCATCCGCCTAGCGAAAGACAATGAGCAGTTCTTC. This chain links TRBV7-6 with TRBJ2-1; weak D call: TRBD2 (6 bases). Germline V gene sequence: CDR1 SGHVS, CDR2 FNYEAQ. This CDR3 region has 15 residues. V was clipped by 5 bases and J by 5 bases, with 16 bases between them.